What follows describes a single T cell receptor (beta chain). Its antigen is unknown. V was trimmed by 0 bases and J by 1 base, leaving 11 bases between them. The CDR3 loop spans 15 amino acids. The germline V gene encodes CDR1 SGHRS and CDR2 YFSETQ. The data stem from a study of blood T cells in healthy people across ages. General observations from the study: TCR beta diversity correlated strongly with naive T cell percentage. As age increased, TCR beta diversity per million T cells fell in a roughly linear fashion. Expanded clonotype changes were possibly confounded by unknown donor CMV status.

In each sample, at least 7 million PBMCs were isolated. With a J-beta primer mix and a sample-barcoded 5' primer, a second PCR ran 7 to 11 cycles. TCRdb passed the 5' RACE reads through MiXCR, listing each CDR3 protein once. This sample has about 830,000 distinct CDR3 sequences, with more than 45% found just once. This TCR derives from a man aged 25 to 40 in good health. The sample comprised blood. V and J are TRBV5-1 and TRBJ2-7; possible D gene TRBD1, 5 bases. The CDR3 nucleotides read TGCGCCAGCAGCTTGGTGGCTACAGGTTCCTACGAGCAGTACTTC. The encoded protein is CASSLVATGSYEQYF.